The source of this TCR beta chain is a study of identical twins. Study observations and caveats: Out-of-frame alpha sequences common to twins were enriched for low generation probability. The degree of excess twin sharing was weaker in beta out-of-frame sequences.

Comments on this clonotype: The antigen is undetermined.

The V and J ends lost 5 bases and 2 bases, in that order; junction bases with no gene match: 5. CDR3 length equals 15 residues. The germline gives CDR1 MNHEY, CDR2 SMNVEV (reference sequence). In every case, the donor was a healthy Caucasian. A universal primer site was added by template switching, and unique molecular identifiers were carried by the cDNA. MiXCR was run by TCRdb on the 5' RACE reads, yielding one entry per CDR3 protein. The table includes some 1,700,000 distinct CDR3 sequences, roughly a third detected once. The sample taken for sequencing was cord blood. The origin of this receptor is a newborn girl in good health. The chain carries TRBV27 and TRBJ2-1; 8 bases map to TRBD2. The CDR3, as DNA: TGTGCCAGCAGTACGCGGGGGGACCCCTACAATGAGCAGTTCTTC. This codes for CASSTRGDPYNEQFF.